The 12 T cell receptor beta chains below were found in one sample sequenced in a study of human T cells and chemical hapten exposure. TCRdb processed the RACE reads anew with MiXCR; each CDR3 protein has one entry. The sample records about 110,000 distinct CDR3 sequences, less than 10% being singletons. The time point is: patch test 2, 6 weeks after DPC sensitization. Described treatment: therapeutic diphenylcyclopropenone sensitization with weekly scalp DPC. The sample was whole blood, taken in connection with sensitization to the hapten diphenylcyclopropenone (DPC). All receptors derive from a middle-aged woman with alopecia areata. Some clones in this sample may be carry-over from other donors' samples.

The rearrangement links TRBV10-1 to TRBJ2-7; 7 nucleotides align to TRBD1. V gave up 4 bases and J gave up 5 bases; unmatched junction bases: 17. From germline, CDR1 is WNHNN and CDR2 SYGVQD (reference sequence). CDR3 length equals 17 residues. The CDR3 loop is CASSGVGGTATLNEQYF. The CDR3 nucleotides are TGCGCCAGCAGTGGGGTAGGTGGGACAGCCACTTTAAACGAGCAGTACTTC.

This chain uses TRBV2 with TRBJ2-4; tentatively, D is TRBD2 (5 bases). Germline assignment: CDR1 SNHLY and CDR2 FYNNEI. The V end was cut by 8 bases, the J end by 8 bases, with 19 bases between. This CDR3 is 14 amino acids long. CDR3 loop: CASRPGSVGDIQYF. DNA of the CDR3: TGTGCCAGCCGCCCCGGGTCGGTCGGGGACATTCAGTACTTC.

This clonotype was seen a handful of times. V and J are TRBV4-1 and TRBJ2-3, with D hard to call. Germline CDR1 and CDR2: MGHRA and YSYEKL. V was clipped by 0 bases and J by 11 bases, with 12 bases between them. The CDR3 spans 13 residues. The CDR3 is CASSQDPRRGQYF. The CDR3 region has the DNA TGCGCCAGCAGCCAAGATCCTAGAAGAGGGCAGTATTTT.

This clonotype was picked up many times. This chain links TRBV20-1 with TRBJ2-1, with TRBD1 matching over 10 bases. This CDR3 has 15 amino acids. V trimming: 5 bases; J trimming: 4 bases; junction bases outside the gene matches: 8. Germline V gives CDR1 DFQATT, CDR2 SNEGSKA (reference sequence). For the CDR3, the DNA is TGCAGTGCTCCAAGGGGACAGGGGCTTTACAATGAGCAGTTCTTC. It yields the protein CSAPRGQGLYNEQFF.

As regards this clonotype: This sequence may be a read error, since a much larger clone differs from it by one base. The chain links TRBV5-1 to TRBJ1-1; TRBD1 is a possible D gene (5 bases). This CDR3 is 14 amino acids long. In germline, CDR1 is SGHRS, CDR2 YFSETQ. CDR3 protein: CASSSGTANTGAFF. CDR3 nucleotide sequence: TGCGCCAGCAGCTCCGGGACCGCGAACACTGGAGCTTTCTTT.

In DNA, the CDR3 is TGTGCCAGCAGCCCCCTCACGGGGGGGGAGCAGTTCTTC. Protein product: CASSPLTGGEQFF. This chain connects TRBV3-1 to TRBJ2-1, with 8 bases lining up with TRBD2. Germline lookup yields CDR1 LGHDT and CDR2 YNNKEL (reference sequence). The J segment lost 10 bases and the V segment lost 4 bases, leaving 6 bases of the junction unmatched. There are 13 residues in the CDR3.

The rearrangement uses TRBV11-2 and TRBJ2-3; D call uncertain. V lost 4 bases and J lost 3, with 14 bases in between. Germline CDR1 reads SGHAT; CDR2 reads FQNNGV. The CDR3 length is 15 residues. The DNA for the CDR3 is TGTGCCAGCAGCTCCCTACGGGCAGAGACAGATACGCAGTATTTT. Its protein is CASSSLRAETDTQYF.

In its sample, this clonotype was seen a few times. The rearrangement links TRBV11-3 to TRBJ2-2; the D is unclear. CDR1 is SGHNT, CDR2 YENEEA, per germline. V lost 5 bases and J 3 bases, leaving 13 bases between the germline ends. CDR3 length equals 15 residues. DNA of the CDR3: TGTGCCAGCAGCGGAGACTCCGTTTACACCGGGGAGCTGTTTTTT. Translated, it gives CASSGDSVYTGELFF.

In its sample, this clonotype was seen a few times. The chain is built from TRBV29-1 and TRBJ2-7; D is undetermined. The CDR3 is 12 amino acids. Germline V CDR1 and CDR2: SQVTM, ANQGSEA. V shed 1 base and J shed 7 bases, with 11 bases lying between them. The CDR3 DNA reads TGCAGCGTTGAAGGAATAGGGCGAGAGCAGTACTTC. Amino acids: CSVEGIGREQYF.

The rearrangement links TRBV28 to TRBJ2-4; weak D call: TRBD1 (6 bases). Between the trimmed V and J ends, which lost 2 bases and 4 bases, there was a span of 9 bases. The CDR3 covers 14 residues. Germline CDR1 and CDR2: MDHEN and SYDVKM. The CDR3 nucleotides are TGTGCCAGCAGTTTAGACAGGTTAAAAAACATTCAGTACTTC. Translation: CASSLDRLKNIQYF.

The table lists this clonotype with a few counts. J is TRBJ2-7 and V is TRBV28; TRBD1 might be the D (5 bases). Germline V gene sequence: CDR1 MDHEN, CDR2 SYDVKM. The CDR3 runs 14 residues. V lost 5 bases and J lost 3, with 14 bases in between. CDR3 bases: TGTGCCAGCAGTCCCGCGGCGCAGGGCTACGAGCAGTACTTC. It codes for CASSPAAQGYEQYF. The variable domain in full, completed from reference TRBV28 and TRBJ2-7, reads DVKVTQSSRYLVKRTGEKVFLECVQDMDHENMFWYRQDPGLGLRLIYFSYDVKMKEKGDIPEGYSVSREKKERFSLILESASTNQTSMYLCASSPAAQGYEQYFGPGTRLTVT.

This chain uses TRBV7-9 with TRBJ2-5; D is uncertain. The CDR3 is 12 residues long. The germline V and J ends were trimmed by 2 bases and 5 bases, with 6 bases remaining between them. Germline V lookup: CDR1 SEHNR, CDR2 FQNEAQ (reference sequence). CDR3 sequence reads: CASSLQLETQYF. The CDR3 coding sequence is TGTGCCAGCAGCTTACAGTTGGAGACCCAGTACTTC.